The source of this T cell receptor (delta chain) is a study of γδ T cells in repeated Plasmodium falciparum infection. Study details: Donors were malaria-exposed Malian children or age- and gender-matched Australian children. Each infection was followed by sampling at 21 days, plus baseline and some pre-infection draws. Study-wide points: Vgamma9/Vdelta2+ repertoires stayed stably polyclonal over time and infection.

Germline V gene sequence: CDR1 TSWWSYY, CDR2 QGS. The V gene end was trimmed by 2 bases and the J gene end by 0 bases; junction bases not matched to a gene: 20. CDR3 length: 22 residues. TRG and TRD sequences were obtained from every sorted gammadelta sample. TCRdb re-called clones from the multiplex PCR reads via CATT. This repertoire shows 40,000 to 55,000 delta-chain clones, approximately 2% found once; its top ten account for approximately 25%. Points on this clone: Its matching antigen is unknown. TCRdb records a much larger clone's protein for this DNA, with a difference at residue 15 that likely arises from a read error; the protein given is the translation of the DNA.

Gammadelta T cells were flow-sorted from PBMC into Vgamma9/Vdelta2+ and Vdelta2-negative populations for bulk analysis. The TCR comes from a pool of human donors (malaria-infected and uninfected, not separated). The V and J genes are TRDV1 and TRDJ1; 11 bases are a match to TRDD3. The J gene, missing from TCRdb, was assigned here through DNA to germline matching. Sample: gamma-delta T cells from blood. CDR3 nucleotides: TGTGCTCTTGGGGAAACTCCACCTTACTGGGGGATATCGAGGGGGTACACCGATAAACTCATCTTT. Its protein product is CALGETPPYWGISRGYTDKLIF.